These 7 T cell receptor beta chains were all obtained from the same sample, sequenced in a study of T-cell reconstitution after alpha-beta-depleted transplantation in children. TCRbeta library preparation incorporated unique molecular identifiers. A single record per CDR3 protein comes from TCRdb applying MiXCR to the PCR reads. This sample has some 590,000 distinct CDR3 sequences, with roughly a tenth found just once. The specimen comprised PBMCs from the stem cell graft donor, sampled from the stem cell graft. These receptors were collected from a human donor who donated a stem cell graft to a child with acute myeloid leukemia.

This chain joins TRBV12-3 or TRBV12-4 and TRBJ1-5; 7 bases map to TRBD1. The CDR3 consists of 14 residues. V lost 4 bases to trimming and J lost 6 bases; unmatched junction nucleotides: 6. CDR3 residues: CASSWQGGGQPQHF. As DNA, the CDR3 is TGTGCCAGCAGTTGGCAGGGGGGCGGTCAGCCCCAGCATTTT.

This clonotype was seen only a few times. The J gene is TRBJ2-7, the V gene TRBV20-1; TRBD2 aligns across 11 bases. The trim removed 4 bases at V and 3 bases at J, leaving 11 bases unmatched. The CDR3 length is 16 residues. CDR1 and CDR2 from the germline V gene are DFQATT and SNEGSKA (reference sequence). The DNA for the CDR3 is TGCAGTGCTAAACTAGCGGGAGCCAGGACTATCTACGAGCAGTACTTC. Its protein product is CSAKLAGARTIYEQYF.

This chain connects TRBV28 to TRBJ1-6; unclear D gene. The germline CDR1 and CDR2 sequences are MDHEN and SYDVKM. V was pared by 10 bases and J by 7 bases, with 11 bases between. This CDR3 region has 12 residues. The CDR3 coding sequence is TGTGCCACAATTATGGCAAATTCACCCCTCCACTTT. Protein: CATIMANSPLHF.

This clonotype occurred a few times. This rearrangement joins TRBV5-1 to TRBJ2-2; 7 bases fit TRBD1. Unmatched junction bases numbered 6, after V lost 1 base and J lost 3 bases. Germline assignment: CDR1 SGHRS and CDR2 YFSETQ. The CDR3 loop spans 16 amino acids. The CDR3 nucleotides are TGCGCCAGCAGCTTGCGGACAGGTCGGGACACCGGGGAGCTGTTTTTT. Residues: CASSLRTGRDTGELFF.

The rearrangement joins TRBV2 to TRBJ2-3; TRBD2 is a possible D gene (6 bases). The CDR3 runs 15 residues. V dropped 5 bases and J dropped 1 base, with 13 bases sitting between them. Germline V gene lookup returns CDR1 SNHLY and CDR2 FYNNEI. CDR3 nucleotide sequence: TGTGCCAGCAGTTGGGGGGAGACGGGCACAGATACGCAGTATTTT. It yields the protein CASSWGETGTDTQYF.

The chain is built from TRBV9 and TRBJ1-5; maybe TRBD1 (6 bases). The germline V gene encodes CDR1 SGDLS and CDR2 YYNGEE. Trimming pared 4 bases from V and 1 base from J, leaving 15 bases between. There are 16 residues in the CDR3. CDR3 nucleotide sequence: TGTGCCAGCAGCCCCAGACCAGGGGAAAGCAATCAGCCCCAGCATTTT. It translates to CASSPRPGESNQPQHF. The full variable domain, its missing parts supplied by reference TRBV9 and TRBJ1-5, is DSGVTQTPKHLITATGQRVTLRCSPRSGDLSVYWYQQSLDQGLQFLIQYYNGEERAKGNILERFSAQQFPDLHSELNLSSLELGDSALYFCASSPRPGESNQPQHFGDGTRLSIL.

This clonotype was seen a handful of times. This chain links TRBV20-1 with TRBJ2-2; D gene ambiguous. The CDR3 runs to 13 residues. Germline values: CDR1 DFQATT, CDR2 SNEGSKA (reference sequence). In DNA form, the CDR3 reads TGCAGCACACAGACCCCGAGCACCGGGGAGCTGTTTTTT. Translation gives CSTQTPSTGELFF.